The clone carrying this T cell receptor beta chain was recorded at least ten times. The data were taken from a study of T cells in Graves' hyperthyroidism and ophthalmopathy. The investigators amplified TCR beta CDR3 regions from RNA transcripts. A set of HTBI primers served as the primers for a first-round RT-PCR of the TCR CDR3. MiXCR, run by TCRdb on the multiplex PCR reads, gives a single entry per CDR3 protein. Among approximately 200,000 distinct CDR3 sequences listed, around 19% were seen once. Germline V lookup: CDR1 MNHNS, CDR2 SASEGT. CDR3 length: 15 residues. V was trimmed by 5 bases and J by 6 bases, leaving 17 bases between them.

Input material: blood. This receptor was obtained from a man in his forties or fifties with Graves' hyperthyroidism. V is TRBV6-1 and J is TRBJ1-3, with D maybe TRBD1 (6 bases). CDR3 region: CASSWGTRKENTIYF. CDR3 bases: TGTGCCAGCAGTTGGGGGACAAGAAAGGAAAACACCATATATTTT.